Sequencing of this T cell receptor (beta chain) was carried out in a study of breast tumors, draining lymph nodes, adjacent tissues. Study-level findings and limits: Tumor repertoires ranked between lymph nodes and nontumor tissue in diversity, with V and J gene preferences. Luminal-like breast cancer showed significantly higher tumor–nontumor repertoire similarity than basal-like. Tumor T cell lymph node origin was a supported hypothesis, not proven. The data were judged consistent with most tumor T cells coming from lymph node and expanding in tumor.

Breast cancer patients provided tissue from their axillary draining lymph nodes. A remark on this clonotype: The antigen remains unidentified.

TCRdb fed the multiplex PCR reads into MiXCR, producing one record per CDR3 protein. Here the sample spans 150,000 to 200,000 distinct CDR3 sequences, approximately 33% being singletons. Input material: axillary lymph node tissue. This TCR derives from a female donor with breast cancer. Some clones in this sample may be carry-over from other donors' samples.

CDR3 sequence reads: CASSNQRVSNNSPLHF. CDR3 sequence (DNA): TGCGCCAGCAGCAACCAGAGGGTATCGAATAATTCACCCCTCCACTTT. The rearrangement links TRBV5-1 to TRBJ1-6; D call uncertain. V shed 4 bases and J shed 5 bases, with 16 bases lying between them. This CDR3 comprises 16 residues. The V gene's germline CDR1 is SGHRS and CDR2 YFSETQ.